This TCR beta chain was identified during a study of blood T cell repertoires in COVID-19. Across the whole study: Both acute and convalescent COVID-19 samples were obtained from the United States, Italy and Spain.

Methods used by the authors: Nucleated cell counts were estimated from reference gene primer amplification. Sequenced by immunoSEQ multiplex PCR; TCRdb stores in-frame clones only, minus some. The D gene and trimming were derived from the DNA, and the V and J assignments and clone size from that table. The sample has more than 95,000 clones; roughly nine tenths are singletons. The sample consisted of peripheral blood. This receptor was taken from a human donor in a cohort sampled during active COVID-19.

CDR3 amino acids: CASSPPGTGPKDTQYF. CDR3 sequence (DNA): TGTGCCAGCAGTCCACCCGGGACAGGGCCAAAAGATACGCAGTATTTT. The chain joins TRBV28 to TRBJ2-3, with 9 positions matching TRBD1. CDR3 size: 16 residues. The junction had 11 bases not matched to a gene; V was cut back by 5 bases and J by 5 bases. The V gene's germline CDR1 is MDHEN and CDR2 SYDVKM. Combining the CDR3 with reference TRBV28 and TRBJ2-3 gives the whole variable domain DVKVTQSSRYLVKRTGEKVFLECVQDMDHENMFWYRQDPGLGLRLIYFSYDVKMKEKGDIPEGYSVSREKKERFSLILESASTNQTSMYLCASSPPGTGPKDTQYFGPGTRLTVL.